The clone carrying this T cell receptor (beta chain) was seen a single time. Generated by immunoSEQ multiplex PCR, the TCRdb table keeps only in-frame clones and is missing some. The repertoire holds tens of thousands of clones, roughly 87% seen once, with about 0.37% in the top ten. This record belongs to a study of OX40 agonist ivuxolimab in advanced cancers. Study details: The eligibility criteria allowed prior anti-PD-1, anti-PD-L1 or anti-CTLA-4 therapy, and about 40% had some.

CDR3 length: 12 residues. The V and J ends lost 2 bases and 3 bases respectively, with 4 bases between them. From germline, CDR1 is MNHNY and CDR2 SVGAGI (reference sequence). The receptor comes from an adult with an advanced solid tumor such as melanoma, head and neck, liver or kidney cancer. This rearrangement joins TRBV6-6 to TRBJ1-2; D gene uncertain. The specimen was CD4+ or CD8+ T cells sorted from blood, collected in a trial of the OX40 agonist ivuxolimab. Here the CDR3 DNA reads TGTGCCAGCAGTTACCGGGACTATGGCTACACCTTC. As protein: CASSYRDYGYTF.